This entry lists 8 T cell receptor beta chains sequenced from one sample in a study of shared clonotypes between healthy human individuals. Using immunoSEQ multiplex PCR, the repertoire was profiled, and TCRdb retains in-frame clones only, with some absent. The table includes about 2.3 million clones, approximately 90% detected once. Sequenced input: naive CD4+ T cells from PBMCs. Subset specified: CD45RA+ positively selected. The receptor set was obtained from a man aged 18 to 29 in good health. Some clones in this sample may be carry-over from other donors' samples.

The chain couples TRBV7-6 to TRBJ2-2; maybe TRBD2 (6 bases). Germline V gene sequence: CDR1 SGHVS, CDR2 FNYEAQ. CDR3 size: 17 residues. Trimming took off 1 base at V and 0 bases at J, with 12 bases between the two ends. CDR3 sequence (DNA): TGTGCCAGCAGCTTAGTCGCGGGGTACGCGAACACCGGGGAGCTGTTTTTT. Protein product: CASSLVAGYANTGELFF.

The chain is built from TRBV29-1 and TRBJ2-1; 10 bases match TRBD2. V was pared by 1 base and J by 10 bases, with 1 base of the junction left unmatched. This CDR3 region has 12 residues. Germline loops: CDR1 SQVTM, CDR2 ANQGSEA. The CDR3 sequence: CSVEAGLAEQFF. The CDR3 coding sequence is TGCAGCGTTGAAGCGGGACTAGCGGAGCAGTTCTTC.

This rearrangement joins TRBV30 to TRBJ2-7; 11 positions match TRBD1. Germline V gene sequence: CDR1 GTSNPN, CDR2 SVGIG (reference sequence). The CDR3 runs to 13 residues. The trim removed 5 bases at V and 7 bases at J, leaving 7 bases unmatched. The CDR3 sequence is CAWQGTGGVEQYF. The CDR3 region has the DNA TGTGCCTGGCAGGGGACAGGGGGAGTTGAGCAGTACTTC.

In nucleotides, the CDR3 is TGTGCCATCAATGCGGGGGTCTCCTACGAGCAGTACTTC. Protein product: CAINAGVSYEQYF. The chain is built from TRBV10-3 and TRBJ2-7; 7 bases fit TRBD2. Germline V gene data show CDR1 as ENHRY and CDR2 as SYGVKD. The junction had 3 bases not matched to a gene; V was cut back by 7 bases and J by 0 bases. The CDR3 loop spans 13 amino acids.

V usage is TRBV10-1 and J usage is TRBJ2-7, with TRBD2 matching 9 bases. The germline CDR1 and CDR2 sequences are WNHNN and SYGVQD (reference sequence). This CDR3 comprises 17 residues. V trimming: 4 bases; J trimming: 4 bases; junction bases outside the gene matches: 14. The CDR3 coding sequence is TGCGCCAGCAGTGGACGAAGGCGGGAGGGCCCTCGGTACGAGCAGTACTTC. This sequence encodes CASSGRRREGPRYEQYF.

CDR3 in DNA: TGTGCCAGCAGTTACTCCGACAGAGCTTTCTTT. Translation: CASSYSDRAFF. The chain is built from TRBV6-5 and TRBJ1-1; possible D gene TRBD1, 5 bases. CDR3 length: 11 amino acids. Germline CDR1 is MNHEY and CDR2 is SVGAGI. Between the trimmed V and J ends, which lost 0 bases and 10 bases, there was a span of 6 bases.

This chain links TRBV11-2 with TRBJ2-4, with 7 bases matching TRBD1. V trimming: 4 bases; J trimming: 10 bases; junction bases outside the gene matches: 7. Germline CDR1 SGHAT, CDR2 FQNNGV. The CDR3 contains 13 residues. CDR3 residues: CASSSQRQGIQYF. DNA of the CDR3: TGTGCCAGCAGCTCCCAAAGACAGGGTATTCAGTACTTC.

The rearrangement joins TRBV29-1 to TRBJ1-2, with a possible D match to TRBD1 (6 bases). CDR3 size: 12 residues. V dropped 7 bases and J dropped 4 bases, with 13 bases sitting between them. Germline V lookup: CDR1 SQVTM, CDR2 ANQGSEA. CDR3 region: CSAYRAGYGYTF. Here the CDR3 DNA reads TGCAGCGCTTACAGGGCGGGCTATGGCTACACCTTC.